This TCR beta chain was captured by sequencing in a study of early stage breast cancer tumors. Overall study: Roughly 8 ER+/PR+/HER2- tumors were invasive ductal; a few were invasive lobular. Samples were sequenced at about 9.7-fold average coverage.

Sequenced by immunoSEQ multiplex PCR; TCRdb stores in-frame clones only, minus some. Among tens of thousands of clones listed, about 70% were seen once. This clone was counted only a few times. The source material was blood. This receptor was obtained from a person between 45 and 65 years old with breast cancer.

The CDR3 reads CASSHDRHMNTEAFF. DNA of the CDR3: TGTGCCAGCAGCCACGACCGGCACATGAACACTGAAGCTTTCTTT. The chain couples TRBV5-4 to TRBJ1-1; D unclear. The V gene's germline CDR1 is SGHNT and CDR2 YYREEE (reference sequence). CDR3 length: 15 amino acids. Trimming cost V 4 bases and J 0 bases, with 13 bases left between them.